The 5 T cell receptor beta chains listed next were all sequenced from one sample in a study of Graves' ophthalmopathy and Graves' hyperthyroidism. Amplifying from RNA transcripts, the study obtained TCR beta CDR3 regions. HTBI primers served in a first-round RT-PCR, which a second-round multiplex PCR followed. MiXCR, run by TCRdb on the multiplex PCR reads, gives a single entry per CDR3 protein. Found here are roughly 160,000 distinct CDR3 sequences, about two fifths of them singletons; the top ten hold 7.5% to 10%. Sequenced input: peripheral blood. These receptors were collected from a young man with Graves' ophthalmopathy.

There are many counts of this clonotype. The rearrangement joins TRBV6-2 or TRBV6-3 to TRBJ2-6; 8 bases are a match to TRBD1. J was trimmed by 1 base and V by 5 bases; bases with no gene match: 10. This CDR3 contains 18 residues. Germline loops: CDR1 MNHEY, CDR2 SVGEGT. CDR3 sequence (DNA): TGTGCCAGCAGTCTTGGACAGGGAGGAACGTCTGGGGCCAACGTCCTGACTTTC. Its protein product is CASSLGQGGTSGANVLTF.

This clonotype has a count of ten or more. The CDR3 DNA reads TGTGCCAGCAGCTCTCAGGCGTACGCAGAGACCCAGTACTTC. This encodes CASSSQAYAETQYF. V is TRBV7-2 and J is TRBJ2-5; D is unclear. Germline CDR1 SGHTA, CDR2 FQGNSA. V was trimmed by 4 bases and J by 4 bases, leaving 13 bases between them. The CDR3 runs to 14 residues.

CDR3 sequence (DNA): TGCGCCAGCAGTAGTGGCCGGGGGACCAATCAGCCCCAGCATTTT. Protein sequence: CASSSGRGTNQPQHF. The J gene is TRBJ1-5, the V gene TRBV10-2; possibly TRBD1 for D (5 bases). The CDR3 consists of 15 residues. Trimming removed 5 bases at V and 3 bases at J, with 14 bases between. CDR1 is WSHSY, CDR2 SAAADI, per germline.

The chain couples TRBV20-1 to TRBJ1-2; the match to TRBD1 covers 7 bases. The CDR3 contains 16 residues. CDR1 DFQATT and CDR2 SNEGSKA come from the germline V gene (reference sequence). V lost 0 bases to trimming and J lost 4 bases; unmatched junction nucleotides: 11. Here the CDR3 DNA reads TGCAGTGCTAGAGATTCAGCGGGACAGTTGGGCTATGGCTACACCTTC. Translation gives CSARDSAGQLGYGYTF.

The chain is built from TRBV11-2 and TRBJ1-2, with D unclear. This CDR3 region has 12 residues. Trimming left V 5 bases short and J 8 bases short, with 12 bases between. Germline V lookup: CDR1 SGHAT, CDR2 FQNNGV. The CDR3: CASSLTREGYTF. CDR3 in DNA: TGTGCCAGCAGCCTTACACGAGAGGGCTACACCTTC.